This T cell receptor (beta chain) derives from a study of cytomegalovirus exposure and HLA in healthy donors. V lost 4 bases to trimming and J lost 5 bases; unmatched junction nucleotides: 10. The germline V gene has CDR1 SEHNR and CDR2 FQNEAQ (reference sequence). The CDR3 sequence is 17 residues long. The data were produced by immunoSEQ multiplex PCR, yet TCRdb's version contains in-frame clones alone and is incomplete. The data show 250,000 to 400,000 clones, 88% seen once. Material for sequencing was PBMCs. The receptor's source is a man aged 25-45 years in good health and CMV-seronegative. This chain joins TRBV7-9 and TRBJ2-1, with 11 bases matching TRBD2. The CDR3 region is CASSSSQLAGDDNEQFF. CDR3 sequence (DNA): TGTGCCAGCAGCTCGAGCCAACTAGCGGGGGACGACAATGAGCAGTTCTTC.